This T cell receptor (beta chain) is drawn from a study of T cells in Graves' hyperthyroidism and ophthalmopathy. Study-level information: The initial diagnosis was the point when peripheral blood was collected, ahead of any treatment.

Study results and caveats: The model predicted ophthalmopathy a median roughly 6.3 months before onset. Expanded thyroid clonotypes (above 0.001) were mostly also found in blood.

Patients were excluded because of uncontrolled infection, other autoimmune disease, pregnancy or lactation. The V and J ends lost 5 bases and 2 bases, in that order; junction bases with no gene match: 4. This CDR3 has 15 residues. This clonotype was detected only a few times. Its antigen is as yet unknown. Amplification yielded TCR beta CDR3 regions, with RNA transcripts as the source. The TCR CDR3 first-round RT-PCR relied on the HTBI primer set. Each CDR3 protein gets one entry after TCRdb re-called the multiplex PCR reads with MiXCR. The sample consists of 200,000 to 250,000 distinct CDR3 sequences, around 15% of them appearing once.

The specimen sequenced was blood. This chain joins TRBV12-3 or TRBV12-4 and TRBJ2-2; TRBD2 agrees at 8 bases. This clonotype was sampled from a woman under 30 with Graves' ophthalmopathy. CDR3 coding DNA: TGTGCCAGCAGTGCGACTAGCGATAACACCGGGGAGCTGTTTTTT. Translating gives CASSATSDNTGELFF.